This T cell receptor (beta chain) comes out of a study of a mutant IDH1 vaccine in newly diagnosed glioma. Study summary: Weeks 1, 3, 5, 7, 11, 15, 19 and 23 were when patients received their eight vaccinations. Patients under treatment included approximately 60% males and approximately 38% females and had a mean age of around 40 years. Study-wide findings and caveats: Changes to the top peripheral T cell clonotypes appeared unrelated to pseudoprogression. Of all patients, nearly 95% showed vaccine-induced immune responses.

The time point was: week 23, last vaccination. In the vaccine, a single dose held 300 ug of the mutant IDH1 20-mer peptide, along with topical imiquimod. Sequencing used immunoSEQ multiplex PCR; TCRdb keeps in-frame clones, though not all of them. The data show about 55,000 clones, with about four fifths seen just once and 6.2% held by the top ten. On this clone: Its antigen remains unidentified.

This specimen consisted of PBMCs, obtained from a glioma patient whose treatment included an IDH1 peptide vaccine. The TCR originated in a man aged 35 to 55 with glioma.

In nucleotides, the CDR3 is TGTGCCAGCAGCCAGTTCGTCCAAGAGACCCAGTACTTC. It codes for CASSQFVQETQYF. This sequence joins TRBV6-5 and TRBJ2-5; no firm D call. Germline V gene lookup returns CDR1 MNHEY and CDR2 SVGAGI. Trimming removed 6 bases at V and 1 base at J, with 9 bases between. The CDR3 has 13 amino acids.